Described below is a single T cell receptor beta chain sequence and its context. Its antigen is undetermined. Measured with immunoSEQ multiplex PCR; TCRdb has only the in-frame clones, and not every one. The sample includes fewer than 60,000 clones, 75% to 90% seen only once; the top ten take 0.76%. Germline V gives CDR1 MNHEY, CDR2 SMNVEV (reference sequence). Trimming cost V 9 bases and J 0 bases; bases outside gene matches: 13. The CDR3 length is 16 residues. This entry is derived from a study of OX40 agonist ivuxolimab in advanced cancers. Study summary: Partial responses were achieved by three patients, one with hepatocellular carcinoma and two with cutaneous melanoma. Study-wide points: Normalized expansion of T-cell clones was also low for some nonresponders.

This chain uses TRBV27 with TRBJ2-7; 8 nucleotides align to TRBD2. Sequencing was performed on CD4+ or CD8+ T cells sorted from blood, taken in a trial of the OX40 agonist ivuxolimab. This TCR was sampled from an adult with an advanced solid tumor such as melanoma, head and neck, liver or kidney cancer. CDR3 residues: CARKKGRGGSSYEQYF. CDR3 DNA: TGTGCCAGAAAAAAGGGCCGGGGGGGGAGCTCCTACGAGCAGTACTTC.